A single sample gave rise to the 14 T cell receptor beta chains below, sequenced in a study of T cell responses to AZD1222 COVID-19 vaccine. Here immunoSEQ multiplex PCR was the method, and the copy in TCRdb shows in-frame clones only, minus some. The sample records about 76,000 clones, about 88% being singletons. The sample was peripheral blood, taken on day 0 of AZD1222 vaccination. The receptors were sampled from an adult in good health.

The rearrangement links TRBV10-1 to TRBJ2-7; D gene uncertain. CDR3 length: 12 residues. Germline V CDR1 and CDR2: WNHNN, SYGVQD (reference sequence). The V and J ends lost 4 bases and 6 bases respectively, with 10 bases between them. Here the CDR3 DNA reads TGCGCCAGCAGTGTCCAAGACACCGAGCAGTACTTC. Its protein is CASSVQDTEQYF.

The sample holds a few counts of this clone. The V gene is TRBV5-1, the J gene TRBJ2-1, with a weak D call TRBD2 (6 bases). CDR3 length: 16 amino acids. Germline CDR1 SGHRS, CDR2 YFSETQ. V was clipped by 0 bases and J by 0 bases, with 10 bases between them. CDR3 loop: CASSLDAGSSYNEQFF. DNA of the CDR3: TGCGCCAGCAGCTTGGATGCCGGGAGCTCCTACAATGAGCAGTTCTTC.

This clone was seen only a few times. The V gene is TRBV28, the J gene TRBJ2-1; D is unclear. The germline gives CDR1 MDHEN, CDR2 SYDVKM. The V gene lost 3 bases and the J gene lost 10 bases, with 13 bases spanning the gap. This CDR3 region has 13 residues. CDR3 DNA sequence: TGTGCCAGCAGTTTTTCTACTATCTGGGAGCAGTTCTTC. Translating it yields CASSFSTIWEQFF.

V is TRBV7-6 and J is TRBJ1-1; D is uncertain. With 1 base removed from V and 0 bases from J, the gap between germline ends came to 12 bases. Germline CDR1 and CDR2: SGHVS and FNYEAQ. The CDR3 contains 16 residues. CDR3 sequence (DNA): TGTGCCAGCAGCTTAGGGACGGTTTCTATGAACACTGAAGCTTTCTTT. It is translated as CASSLGTVSMNTEAFF.

The chain combines TRBV10-3 with TRBJ1-2, with D unclear. Germline V lookup: CDR1 ENHRY, CDR2 SYGVKD. Trimming cost V 2 bases and J 4 bases, with 8 bases left between them. CDR3 length: 13 residues. CDR3 amino acids: CAISEDGTYGYTF. The CDR3 DNA reads as TGTGCCATCAGTGAGGACGGAACCTATGGCTACACCTTC.

The V and J genes are TRBV11-1 and TRBJ2-1, with TRBD2 identical over 7 bases. The CDR3 sequence is 15 residues long. V was clipped by 5 bases and J by 9 bases; unmatched bases: 13. Germline values: CDR1 SGHAT, CDR2 FQDESV (reference sequence). The CDR3 reads CASSHSGEGGAEQFF. CDR3 bases: TGTGCCAGCAGCCACTCGGGGGAGGGAGGCGCTGAGCAGTTCTTC. The full variable domain, its missing parts supplied by reference TRBV11-1 and TRBJ2-1, is EAEVAQSPRYKITEKSQAVAFWCDPISGHATLYWYRQILGQGPELLVQFQDESVVDDSQLPKDRFSAERLKGVDSTLKIQPAELGDSAMYLCASSHSGEGGAEQFFGPGTRLTVL.

The V gene is TRBV25-1, the J gene TRBJ1-4; D unresolved. This CDR3 comprises 13 residues. CDR1 and CDR2 from the germline V gene are MGHDK and SYGVNS. Trimming pared 4 bases from V and 6 bases from J, leaving 9 bases between. In nucleotides, the CDR3 is TGTGCCAGCAGTGCCAAAACCTATGAAAAACTGTTTTTT. Amino acid sequence: CASSAKTYEKLFF.

The J gene is TRBJ1-3, the V gene TRBV10-3; tentatively, D is TRBD1 (5 bases). V lost 7 bases and J 4 bases, leaving 11 bases between the germline ends. The CDR3 has 13 amino acids. Germline loops: CDR1 ENHRY, CDR2 SYGVKD. The CDR3 loop is CAIKSQGGNTIYF. CDR3 DNA: TGTGCCATCAAGTCCCAGGGAGGAAACACCATATATTTT.

This clone has more than one count but fewer than ten. The gene calls are TRBV7-6 and TRBJ2-3; D is uncertain. V lost 2 bases to trimming and J lost 3 bases, with 12 bases between them. Germline V gene sequence: CDR1 SGHVS, CDR2 FNYEAQ. The CDR3 covers 15 residues. CDR3 coding DNA: TGTGCCAGCAGCTTATGGTCAGGAGAAACAGATACGCAGTATTTT. This encodes CASSLWSGETDTQYF.

V is TRBV19 and J is TRBJ1-5, with a possible D match to TRBD1 (6 bases). Trimming removed 6 bases at V and 5 bases at J, with 11 bases between. Germline CDR1 and CDR2: LNHDA and SQIVND (reference sequence). The CDR3 is made up of 13 amino acids. The CDR3 DNA follows: TGTGCCAGTAGCCAGGGGAGGGATCAGCCCCAGCATTTT. It codes for CASSQGRDQPQHF.

The chain uses TRBV2 and TRBJ1-1; D not certain. The V end lost 7 bases, the J end lost 7 bases, and 16 bases lay between the germline ends. Germline CDR1 SNHLY, CDR2 FYNNEI. The CDR3 consists of 13 residues. Here the CDR3 DNA reads TGTGCCAGCAACTTAGGCACTTTAGGTGAAGCTTTCTTT. Translation: CASNLGTLGEAFF.

The V gene is TRBV10-3, the J gene TRBJ1-5, with D uncertain. CDR1 ENHRY and CDR2 SYGVKD come from the germline V gene. Trimming removed 3 bases from V and 9 bases from J, with 12 bases in between. The CDR3 consists of 13 residues. CDR3 region: CAISDGREAPQHF. The CDR3 region has the DNA TGTGCCATCAGTGACGGGAGAGAGGCGCCCCAGCATTTT.

This clone came up a few times. V gene TRBV4-2 combines with J gene TRBJ2-1, with D perhaps TRBD2 (6 bases). Trimming removed 1 base at V and 4 bases at J, with 17 bases between. The CDR3 consists of 17 residues. CDR1 is LGHNA and CDR2 is YNFKEQ in the germline V gene. Here the CDR3 reads CASSQVSGVSDYNEQFF. In nucleotides, the CDR3 is TGTGCCAGCAGCCAAGTTTCGGGAGTCTCCGATTACAATGAGCAGTTCTTC.

The chain recombines TRBV19 with TRBJ2-7; 8 bases align to TRBD2. Germline V gene data show CDR1 as LNHDA and CDR2 as SQIVND (reference sequence). V lost 7 bases, J lost 5 bases, and 10 bases stayed unmatched. The CDR3 is made up of 14 amino acids. CDR3 sequence: CASKGREGHNEQYF. DNA for the CDR3: TGTGCCAGTAAGGGACGGGAGGGACATAACGAGCAGTACTTC.